The present T cell receptor (beta chain) was sequenced within a study of cytomegalovirus exposure and HLA in healthy donors. Overall study results and limits: Some V segments, including TRBV6-2 and TRBV6-3, were excluded as indistinguishable. The records held CMV serostatus as the only immune exposure information. Relative to the approximately 630-donor mean, N-insertions were reportedly fewer in an Asian-associated ancestry cluster in a later analysis.

The germline CDR1 and CDR2 sequences are SGHNT and YYREEE (reference sequence). The CDR3 spans 16 residues. J lost 3 bases, V lost 4 bases, and 12 bases had no gene match. PCR involved 60 Vbeta and 13 Jbeta primers. Here immunoSEQ multiplex PCR was the method, and the copy in TCRdb shows in-frame clones only, minus some. The repertoire includes about 130,000 clones, 74% of them detected once, and around 4% sits in the top ten. With respect to this clone: Its matching antigen is unknown.

The TCR sequence derives from a man between 18 and 29 years old in good health and CMV-seropositive. The sequencing sample was made of PBMCs. The chain uses TRBV5-4 and TRBJ2-7; 8 bases agree with TRBD1. The DNA of the CDR3 is TGTGCCAGCAGCCCACAACCGGGACAGGTTATCTACGAGCAGTACTTC. The encoded protein is CASSPQPGQVIYEQYF.